The present entry profiles one T cell receptor beta chain with its context. The assay was immunoSEQ multiplex PCR, and TCRdb's table has in-frame clones only and misses some. The sample records over 250,000 clones, 88% being singletons. This record belongs to a study of blood T cell repertoires in COVID-19. This receptor was identified in a woman between 40 and 55 years old who had recovered from COVID-19. Source material: peripheral blood.

The CDR3 bases are TGTGCCAGCAGCTTAGGGGGACAGGGGTTAGCTTTCTTT. It codes for CASSLGGQGLAFF. The chain couples TRBV7-9 to TRBJ1-1; 10 bases agree with TRBD1. V lost 1 base, J lost 10 bases, and 3 bases stayed unmatched. Germline V lookup: CDR1 SEHNR, CDR2 FQNEAQ (reference sequence). This CDR3 has 13 amino acids.